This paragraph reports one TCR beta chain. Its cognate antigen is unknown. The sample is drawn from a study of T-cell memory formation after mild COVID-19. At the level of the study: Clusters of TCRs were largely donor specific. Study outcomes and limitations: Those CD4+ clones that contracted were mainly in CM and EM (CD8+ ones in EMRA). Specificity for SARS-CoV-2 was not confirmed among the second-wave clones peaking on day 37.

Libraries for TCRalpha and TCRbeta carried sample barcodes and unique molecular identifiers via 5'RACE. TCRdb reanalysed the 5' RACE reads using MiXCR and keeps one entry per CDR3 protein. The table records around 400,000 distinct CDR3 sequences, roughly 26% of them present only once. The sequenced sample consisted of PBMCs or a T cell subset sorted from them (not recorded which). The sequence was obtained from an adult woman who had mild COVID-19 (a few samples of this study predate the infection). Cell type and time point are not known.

In DNA, the CDR3 is TGTGCCAGTAGTATATTAATAGGAGGACGTATGAACACTGAAGCTTTCTTT. It specifies CASSILIGGRMNTEAFF. The chain carries TRBV19 and TRBJ1-1; D is unclear. V lost 2 bases and J 0 bases, leaving 16 bases between the germline ends. Germline V gene lookup returns CDR1 LNHDA and CDR2 SQIVND (reference sequence). The CDR3 sequence is 17 residues long.